Shown below are 15 T cell receptor beta chains from a single sample sequenced in a study of shared clonotypes between healthy human individuals. Naivety among CD8 cells was defined by CD45RO negativity and positive CCR7 selection, thereby excluding terminally differentiated effector memory CD45RA+ cells. The protocol was immunoSEQ multiplex PCR, while the TCRdb copy is restricted to in-frame clones and leaves out a portion. The sample lists about 2.2 million clones; 93% were seen once. Sequenced input: naive CD8+ T cells from PBMCs. These receptors were taken from a man in his late teens or twenties in good health. Some clones in this sample may be carry-over from other donors' samples.

The CDR3 here is CARRGQSYEQYF. The CDR3 DNA reads as TGTGCCAGACGAGGACAGTCCTACGAGCAGTACTTC. The rearrangement links TRBV6-4 to TRBJ2-7; TRBD1 is a possible D gene (6 bases). Germline V gives CDR1 MRHNA, CDR2 SNTAGT. V was cut by 9 bases and J by 1 base, with 10 bases left in between. The CDR3 covers 12 residues.

The genes are TRBV11-2 and TRBJ2-7; D gene uncertain. Trimming removed 1 base at V and 6 bases at J, with 10 bases between. Germline V gene data show CDR1 as SGHAT and CDR2 as FQNNGV. The CDR3 has 13 amino acids. Written as DNA, the CDR3 is TGTGCCAGCAGCTTAGCCCCTTTTGCCGAGCAGTACTTC. Its translation is CASSLAPFAEQYF.

This clone has a single count. The chain is built from TRBV15 and TRBJ2-7; 7 bases are shared with TRBD1. The CDR3 runs to 14 residues. Germline trimming cut 3 bases from V and 3 bases from J; bases unmatched to any gene: 5. Per germline, CDR1 LNHNV and CDR2 YYDKDF (reference sequence). The CDR3 sequence is CATSRDRRNYEQYF. DNA of the CDR3: TGTGCCACCAGCAGGGACAGGCGGAACTACGAGCAGTACTTC.

This chain links TRBV7-9 with TRBJ2-2; 8 positions match TRBD2. With V trimmed by 2 bases and J by 4 bases, 12 bases remained unmatched. The CDR3 runs to 18 residues. Germline-derived CDR1 and CDR2 are SEHNR and FQNEAQ (reference sequence). The chain's CDR3 is CASSLNRGSGRVTGELFF. The CDR3 coding sequence is TGTGCCAGCAGCTTAAATAGAGGGAGCGGGAGAGTCACCGGGGAGCTGTTTTTT.

With respect to this clone: Other DNA sequences in the sample encode the same CDR3. This chain links TRBV4-1 with TRBJ2-7, with D perhaps TRBD2 (5 bases). Trimming cost V 1 base and J 0 bases, with 10 bases left between them. CDR1 is MGHRA and CDR2 is YSYEKL in the germline V gene. The CDR3 totals 15 residues. The CDR3 DNA reads as TGCGCCAGCAGCCAAGTCCGGGGAAGCTCCTACGAGCAGTACTTC. This translates into CASSQVRGSSYEQYF.

The CDR3 spells CASSLRWREKGTDTQYF. The CDR3, as DNA: TGTGCCAGCAGTCTCCGGTGGCGGGAAAAGGGCACAGATACGCAGTATTTT. The genes are TRBV27 and TRBJ2-3; a weak D match, TRBD2 (6 bases). The CDR3 sequence is 17 residues long. The V end was cut by 5 bases, the J end by 1 base, with 19 bases between. Germline lookup yields CDR1 MNHEY and CDR2 SMNVEV (reference sequence).

This clone was seen only once. V and J are TRBV30 and TRBJ1-1; no reliable D call. The V gene's germline CDR1 is GTSNPN and CDR2 SVGIG (reference sequence). The CDR3 is 16 residues long. V was pared by 2 bases and J by 0 bases, with 16 bases between. CDR3 nucleotide sequence: TGTGCCTGGAGTAGTGGGTCAGGAGTCATGAACACTGAAGCTTTCTTT. It is translated as CAWSSGSGVMNTEAFF.

The chain couples TRBV6-5 to TRBJ1-2, with D unresolved. The CDR3 totals 15 residues. Between the trimmed V and J ends, which lost 3 bases and 2 bases, there was a span of 13 bases. Germline V gene sequence: CDR1 MNHEY, CDR2 SVGAGI. The CDR3 DNA reads as TGTGCCAGCAGTTATTCGGGAGGCTTCAACTATGGCTACACCTTC. Translation: CASSYSGGFNYGYTF.

The rearrangement joins TRBV9 to TRBJ2-7; TRBD1 aligns across 7 bases. Per germline, CDR1 SGDLS and CDR2 YYNGEE. The J segment lost 3 bases and the V segment lost 0 bases, leaving 6 bases of the junction unmatched. This CDR3 has 15 amino acids. CDR3 nucleotides: TGTGCCAGCAGCGTAGTTACGGGACAGTGCTACGAGCAGTACTTC. Amino acids: CASSVVTGQCYEQYF.

The chain joins TRBV29-1 to TRBJ1-1, with a possible D match to TRBD1 (6 bases). The germline V gene has CDR1 SQVTM and CDR2 ANQGSEA. Trimming removed 8 bases from V and 3 bases from J, with 13 bases in between. The CDR3 has 12 amino acids. The CDR3 here is CSFLTGYTEAFF. Here the CDR3 DNA reads TGCAGCTTCCTGACAGGTTACACTGAAGCTTTCTTT.

This clone has just a few counts. This same CDR3 is encoded by further DNA sequences in the sample. V and J are TRBV29-1 and TRBJ2-1; D possibly corresponds to TRBD2 (6 bases). The germline V gene encodes CDR1 SQVTM and CDR2 ANQGSEA. The ends were cut back, 1 base at V and 2 bases at J, with 6 bases in the middle. CDR3 length: 13 amino acids. CDR3 sequence reads: CSVEGLAYNEQFF. DNA for the CDR3: TGCAGCGTTGAAGGACTAGCCTACAATGAGCAGTTCTTC.

Only one count was recorded for this clone. The V and J genes are TRBV7-9 and TRBJ2-7; tentative D call: TRBD1 (6 bases). V lost 5 bases and J lost 5, with 10 bases in between. In germline, CDR1 is SEHNR, CDR2 FQNEAQ (reference sequence). This CDR3 has 12 residues. In nucleotides, the CDR3 is TGTGCCAGCAGCCCGGACAGTCACGAGCAGTACTTC. The encoded protein is CASSPDSHEQYF.

The gene calls are TRBV19 and TRBJ1-5; D is perhaps TRBD1 (5 bases). The CDR3 totals 15 residues. Germline assignment: CDR1 LNHDA and CDR2 SQIVND (reference sequence). The V end lost 7 bases, the J end lost 1 base, and 14 bases lay between the germline ends. The CDR3 region is CASIPGKGSNQPQHF. Written as DNA, the CDR3 is TGTGCCAGTATTCCGGGAAAGGGGAGCAATCAGCCCCAGCATTTT.

The gene calls are TRBV6-5 and TRBJ2-3; no clear D gene. Germline V gives CDR1 MNHEY, CDR2 SVGAGI. This CDR3 is built from 13 residues. The V end was cut by 10 bases, the J end by 6 bases, with 17 bases between. CDR3 DNA sequence: TGTGCCACTAGGGCAGATTTACGGGATACGCAGTATTTT. As protein: CATRADLRDTQYF.

To note about this clone: This specimen includes other DNA sequences encoding the same CDR3. The genes are TRBV18 and TRBJ2-7, with TRBD1 matching 10 bases. The CDR3 loop spans 14 amino acids. Per germline, CDR1 KGHSH and CDR2 LQKENI. Germline trimming cut 3 bases from V and 2 bases from J; bases unmatched to any gene: 1. The CDR3 sequence is CASSPDRGPYEQYF. CDR3 coding DNA: TGTGCCAGCTCACCTGACAGGGGGCCCTACGAGCAGTACTTC.